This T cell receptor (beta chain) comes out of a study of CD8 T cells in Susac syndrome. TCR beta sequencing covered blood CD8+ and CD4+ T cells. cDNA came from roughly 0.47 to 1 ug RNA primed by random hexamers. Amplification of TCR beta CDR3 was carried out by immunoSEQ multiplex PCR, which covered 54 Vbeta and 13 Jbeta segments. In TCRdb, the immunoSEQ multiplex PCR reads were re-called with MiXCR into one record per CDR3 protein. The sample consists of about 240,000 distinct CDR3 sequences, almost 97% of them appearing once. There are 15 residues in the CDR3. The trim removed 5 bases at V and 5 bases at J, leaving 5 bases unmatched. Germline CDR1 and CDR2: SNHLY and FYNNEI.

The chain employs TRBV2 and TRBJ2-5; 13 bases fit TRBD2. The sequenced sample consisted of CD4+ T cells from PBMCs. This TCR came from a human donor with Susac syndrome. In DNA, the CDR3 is TGTGCCAGCAGTTGGACTAGCGGGAGATCGGAGACCCAGTACTTC. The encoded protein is CASSWTSGRSETQYF.